This T cell receptor (beta chain) was recorded in a study of blood T cell repertoires in COVID-19. Study in general: Acute and convalescent COVID-19 samples came from the United States, Italy and Spain. T cells, B-cell-depleted T cells, or PBMCs provided the cDNA or gDNA that served as material.

The V and J ends lost 4 bases and 0 bases, in that order; junction bases with no gene match: 7. The CDR3 has 15 amino acids. The germline V gene encodes CDR1 SGHRS and CDR2 YFSETQ. Original processing methods: Researchers report that nucleated cell counts were estimated from reference gene primer amplification. Here immunoSEQ multiplex PCR was the method, and the copy in TCRdb shows in-frame clones only, minus some. V, J and clone size were drawn from that table, and D and trimming were deduced from the DNA. The sample lists some 300,000 clones; more than 85% were seen once. The clonotype comes from a man in his 70s with acute or convalescent COVID-19. The gene calls are TRBV5-1 and TRBJ2-7, with 7 bases lining up with TRBD1. What was sequenced was peripheral blood. The chain's CDR3 is CASSTGVGSSYEQYF. The DNA of the CDR3 is TGCGCCAGCAGCACAGGGGTGGGAAGCTCCTACGAGCAGTACTTC.